What follows describes a single T cell receptor (beta chain). Antigen unknown. At one of its ends the junction is not consistent with the germline gene, which may arise from a read error. TCRdb keeps only in-frame clones here, not all; method: immunoSEQ multiplex PCR. The table has some 9,800 clones, about four fifths seen once. The sample is drawn from a study of somatic mutations in cytotoxic T cells in rheumatoid arthritis. Study-level background: Flow sorting at nearly 100% purity was applied to some V beta antibody-stained T-cell populations, which included V beta1+ cells sequenced for TCRB. Study-wide results and caveats: Rheumatoid arthritis patients were compared with age-matched healthy controls, and their CD8+ T-cell clonality did not differ significantly. With age, CD8+ clonality increased in rheumatoid arthritis patients, whereas no such increase appeared in healthy controls.

Healthy control subjects consisted of blood donors (median age around 60 years, range about 20-75; less than 65% female). The sequenced material came from CD8+ T cells sorted from blood. This TCR came from a woman between 45 and 65 years old in good health.

The CDR3 sequence is CACSLPRTSGFYEQYF. Written as DNA, the CDR3 is TGTGCCTGCAGTCTGCCCAGGACTAGCGGATTTTACGAGCAGTACTTC. This chain joins TRBV28 and TRBJ2-7; 10 bases align to TRBD2. The germline V gene encodes CDR1 MDHEN and CDR2 SYDVKM. There are 16 residues in the CDR3.